The 16 T cell receptor beta chains reported below all come from one sample, sequenced in a study of cytomegalovirus exposure and HLA in healthy donors. Clones were sequenced by immunoSEQ multiplex PCR, and TCRdb holds only the in-frame ones, with some missing. Of 150,000 to 200,000 clones listed, roughly 82% are singletons. Sample: PBMCs. These receptors all come from a woman aged 18-29 years in good health and CMV-seronegative.

J is TRBJ2-1 and V is TRBV7-9; D is perhaps TRBD1 (5 bases). V was pared by 5 bases and J by 10 bases, with 15 bases between. CDR3 length: 13 residues. The germline V gene encodes CDR1 SEHNR and CDR2 FQNEAQ (reference sequence). The CDR3 coding sequence is TGTGCCAGCAGCCTAGTGCAGGGTTGGGAGCAGTTCTTC. Amino acids: CASSLVQGWEQFF. The full variable domain, its missing parts supplied by reference TRBV7-9 and TRBJ2-1, is DTGVSQNPRHKITKRGQNVTFRCDPISEHNRLYWYRQTLGQGPEFLTYFQNEAQLEKSRLLSDRFSAERPKGSFSTLEIQRTEQGDSAMYLCASSLVQGWEQFFGPGTRLTVL.

In its sample, this clone was seen a few times. The chain is built from TRBV5-8 and TRBJ2-1; D is ambiguous. CDR3 size: 14 residues. Trimming removed 5 bases at V and 3 bases at J, with 12 bases between. CDR1 is SGHTS, CDR2 YDEGEE, per germline. DNA of the CDR3: TGTGCCAGCAGATCCCCCACCGGCTACAATGAGCAGTTCTTC. Its protein product is CASRSPTGYNEQFF.

The V gene is TRBV9, the J gene TRBJ1-4; 12 positions agree with TRBD1. The CDR3 has 17 amino acids. The ends lost 3 bases at V and 6 bases at J; junction bases unmatched: 9. Per germline, CDR1 SGDLS and CDR2 YYNGEE. Written as DNA, the CDR3 is TGTGCCAGCAGCGCCCTACCGGGGACAGGGGGCGATGAAAAACTGTTTTTT. Translated: CASSALPGTGGDEKLFF. Variable domain in full (rest from reference TRBV9 and TRBJ1-4): DSGVTQTPKHLITATGQRVTLRCSPRSGDLSVYWYQQSLDQGLQFLIQYYNGEERAKGNILERFSAQQFPDLHSELNLSSLELGDSALYFCASSALPGTGGDEKLFFGSGTQLSVL.

This chain uses TRBV2 with TRBJ2-2, with 12 positions matching TRBD1. The germline V gene has CDR1 SNHLY and CDR2 FYNNEI. With 4 bases clipped from V and 4 bases from J, the junction kept 4 bases outside the gene matches. The CDR3 sequence is 16 residues long. DNA for the CDR3: TGTGCCAGCAGTGCCGGGACAGGGGGCATCACCGGGGAGCTGTTTTTT. Translated, it gives CASSAGTGGITGELFF.

The V call is TRBV5-1, the J call TRBJ2-3; 11 bases line up with TRBD2. Per germline, CDR1 SGHRS and CDR2 YFSETQ. CDR3 length equals 15 residues. J was trimmed by 6 bases and V by 0 bases; bases with no gene match: 3. The CDR3 loop reads CASSLVSGGADTQYF. CDR3 in DNA: TGCGCCAGCAGCTTGGTTAGCGGGGGGGCGGATACGCAGTATTTT. Full variable domain (outside the CDR3, taken from reference TRBV5-1 and TRBJ2-3): KAGVTQTPRYLIKTRGQQVTLSCSPISGHRSVSWYQQTPGQGLQFLFEYFSETQRNKGNFPGRFSGRQFSNSRSEMNVSTLELGDSALYLCASSLVSGGADTQYFGPGTRLTVL.

The table lists this clone with a few counts. The V and J genes are TRBV11-2 and TRBJ2-1; TRBD2 matches 13 bases. The CDR3 contains 16 residues. V gave up 4 bases and J gave up 6 bases; unmatched junction bases: 6. Germline V CDR1 and CDR2: SGHAT, FQNNGV. The CDR3 bases are TGTGCCAGCAGCTCAAAACGACTAGCGGGGGGCAATGAGCAGTTCTTC. Translated: CASSSKRLAGGNEQFF.

The CDR3 spells CASSRPDRSGANVLTF. CDR3 bases: TGCGCCAGCAGCCGGCCAGACAGGTCTGGGGCCAACGTCCTGACTTTC. The V and J genes are TRBV4-1 and TRBJ2-6; a possible D gene is TRBD1 (6 bases). CDR1 is MGHRA, CDR2 YSYEKL, per germline. The CDR3 has 16 residues. V dropped 4 bases and J dropped 1 base, with 11 bases sitting between them.

The genes are TRBV19 and TRBJ1-2; D not certain. V lost 8 bases, J lost 2 bases, and 6 bases lay in between. The germline gives CDR1 LNHDA, CDR2 SQIVND (reference sequence). The CDR3 totals 11 residues. In DNA form, the CDR3 reads TGTGCCAGTCGACAAAACTATGGCTACACCTTC. This gives the protein CASRQNYGYTF. The whole variable domain, remainder taken from reference TRBV19 and TRBJ1-2, is DGGITQSPKYLFRKEGQNVTLSCEQNLNHDAMYWYRQDPGQGLRLIYYSQIVNDFQKGDIAEGYSVSREKKESFPLTVTSAQKNPTAFYLCASRQNYGYTFGSGTRLTVV.

This clone was seen more than once but under ten times. The chain links TRBV18 to TRBJ1-6; maybe TRBD1 (6 bases). CDR3 length equals 16 residues. V dropped 2 bases and J dropped 7 bases, with 15 bases sitting between them. Germline CDR1 and CDR2: KGHSH and LQKENI. The CDR3 loop reads CASSPGTRGTNSPLHF. Written as DNA, the CDR3 is TGTGCCAGCTCACCAGGGACACGGGGCACGAATTCACCCCTCCACTTT.

The V and J genes are TRBV6-5 and TRBJ2-3; 9 bases agree with TRBD2. There are 15 residues in the CDR3. Germline CDR1 is MNHEY and CDR2 is SVGAGI. The V gene end was trimmed by 4 bases and the J gene end by 0 bases; junction bases not matched to a gene: 2. The CDR3 here is CASSLAGESTDTQYF. For the CDR3, the DNA is TGTGCCAGCAGTTTAGCGGGGGAGAGCACAGATACGCAGTATTTT.

In this sample, this clone turned up a few times. The gene calls are TRBV9 and TRBJ2-3, with TRBD2 matching over 12 bases. CDR1 and CDR2 (germline): SGDLS, YYNGEE. CDR3 size: 16 residues. J was trimmed by 1 base and V by 3 bases; bases with no gene match: 3. CDR3 sequence reads: CASSDRLAGGTDTQYF. The DNA of the CDR3 is TGTGCCAGCAGCGACCGACTAGCGGGGGGCACAGATACGCAGTATTTT.

J is TRBJ2-3 and V is TRBV4-1; 7 positions match TRBD2. The CDR3 runs to 17 residues. V trimming: 4 bases; J trimming: 1 base; junction bases outside the gene matches: 11. CDR1 and CDR2 (germline): MGHRA, YSYEKL. Here the CDR3 reads CASSLLGGLGGTDTQYF. The CDR3 bases are TGCGCCAGCAGCCTCCTCGGGGGGTTAGGGGGCACAGATACGCAGTATTTT.

DNA for the CDR3: TGTGCCAGCAGCTTGGGAAAAGGGGGCGCCCACTATGGCTACACCTTC. Its protein product is CASSLGKGGAHYGYTF. The chain couples TRBV5-6 to TRBJ1-2; 7 bases map to TRBD1. V trimming: 0 bases; J trimming: 3 bases; junction bases outside the gene matches: 8. CDR3 length: 16 amino acids. Per the germline V gene, CDR1 is SGHDT and CDR2 is YYEEEE.

This chain connects TRBV5-6 to TRBJ2-7; no definite D call. V lost 2 bases, J lost 6 bases, and 9 bases lay in between. There are 12 residues in the CDR3. From germline, CDR1 is SGHDT and CDR2 YYEEEE. The DNA for the CDR3 is TGTGCCAGCAGCTTTCTAGATGGCGAGCAGTACTTC. This translates into CASSFLDGEQYF.

V gene TRBV13 combines with J gene TRBJ1-2; 9 nucleotides align to TRBD1. Germline V gene sequence: CDR1 PRHDT, CDR2 FYEKMQ (reference sequence). Unmatched junction bases numbered 5, after V lost 5 bases and J lost 4 bases. The CDR3 extends over 14 amino acids. Here the CDR3 reads CASSAGQGAYGYTF. The CDR3 DNA is TGTGCCAGCAGCGCGGGACAGGGAGCCTATGGCTACACCTTC.

The J gene is TRBJ2-1, the V gene TRBV9; D may be TRBD1 (6 bases). CDR1 SGDLS and CDR2 YYNGEE come from the germline V gene. V was pared by 6 bases and J by 1 base, with 8 bases between. This CDR3 is 13 amino acids long. The CDR3, as DNA: TGTGCCAGCACCACAGGGTCCTACAATGAGCAGTTCTTC. It specifies CASTTGSYNEQFF.